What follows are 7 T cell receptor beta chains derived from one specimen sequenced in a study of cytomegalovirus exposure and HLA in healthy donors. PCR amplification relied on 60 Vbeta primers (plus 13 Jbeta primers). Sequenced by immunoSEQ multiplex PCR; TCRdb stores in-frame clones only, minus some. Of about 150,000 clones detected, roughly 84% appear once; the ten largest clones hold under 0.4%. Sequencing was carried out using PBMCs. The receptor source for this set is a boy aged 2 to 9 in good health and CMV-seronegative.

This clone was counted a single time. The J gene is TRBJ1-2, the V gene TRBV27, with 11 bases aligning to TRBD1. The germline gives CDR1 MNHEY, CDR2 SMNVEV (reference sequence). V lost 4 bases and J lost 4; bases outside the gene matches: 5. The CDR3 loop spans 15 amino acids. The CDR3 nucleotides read TGTGCCAGCAGTTACAGGACAGGGGGCAGCTATGGCTACACCTTC. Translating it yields CASSYRTGGSYGYTF.

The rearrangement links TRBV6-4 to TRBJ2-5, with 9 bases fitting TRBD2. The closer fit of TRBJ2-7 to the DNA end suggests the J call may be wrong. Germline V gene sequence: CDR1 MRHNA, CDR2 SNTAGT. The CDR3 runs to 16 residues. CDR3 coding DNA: TGTGCCAGCAGTGACCGTATAGCGGGAGTTCCCTACGAGCAGTACTTC. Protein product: CASSDRIAGVPYEQYF.

The CDR3 bases are TGTGCCACCAGCCTGAGGGCTCCCCGGAGGAATGAGCAGTTCTTC. Translated: CATSLRAPRRNEQFF. J is TRBJ2-1 and V is TRBV15; tentatively, D is TRBD2 (5 bases). The CDR3 length is 15 residues. V was trimmed by 5 bases and J by 7 bases, leaving 18 bases between them. Looked up from germline, CDR1 is LNHNV and CDR2 is YYDKDF (reference sequence).

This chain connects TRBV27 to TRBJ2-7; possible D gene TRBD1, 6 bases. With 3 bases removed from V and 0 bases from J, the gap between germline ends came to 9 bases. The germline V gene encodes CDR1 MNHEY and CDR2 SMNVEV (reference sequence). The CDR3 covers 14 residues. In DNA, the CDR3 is TGTGCCAGCAGTTTTACAGGGAGCTCCTACGAGCAGTACTTC. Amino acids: CASSFTGSSYEQYF.

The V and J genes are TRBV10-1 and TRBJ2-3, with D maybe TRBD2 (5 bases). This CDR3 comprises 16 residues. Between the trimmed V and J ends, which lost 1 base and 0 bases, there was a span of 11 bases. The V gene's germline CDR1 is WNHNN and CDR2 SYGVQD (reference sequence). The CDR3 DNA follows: TGCGCCAGCAGTGAGTTGCGCGGCGGGAGCACAGATACGCAGTATTTT. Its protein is CASSELRGGSTDTQYF.

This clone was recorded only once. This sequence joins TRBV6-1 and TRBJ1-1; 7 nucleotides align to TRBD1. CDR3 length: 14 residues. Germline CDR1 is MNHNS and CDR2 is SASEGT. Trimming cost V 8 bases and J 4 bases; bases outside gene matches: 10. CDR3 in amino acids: CASGSNRGGTEAFF. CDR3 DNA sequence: TGTGCCAGCGGATCTAACAGGGGAGGCACTGAAGCTTTCTTT.

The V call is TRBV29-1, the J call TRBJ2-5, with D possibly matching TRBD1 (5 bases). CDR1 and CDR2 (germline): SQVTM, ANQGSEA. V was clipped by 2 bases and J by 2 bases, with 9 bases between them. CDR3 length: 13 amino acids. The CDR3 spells CSVETGLQETQYF. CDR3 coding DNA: TGCAGCGTTGAAACAGGCCTACAAGAGACCCAGTACTTC. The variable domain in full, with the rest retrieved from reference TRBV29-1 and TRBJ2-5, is SAVISQKPSRDICQRGTSLTIQCQVDSQVTMMFWYRQQPGQSLTLIATANQGSEATYESGFVIDKFPISRPNLTFSTLTVSNMSPEDSSIYLCSVETGLQETQYFGPGTRLLVL.